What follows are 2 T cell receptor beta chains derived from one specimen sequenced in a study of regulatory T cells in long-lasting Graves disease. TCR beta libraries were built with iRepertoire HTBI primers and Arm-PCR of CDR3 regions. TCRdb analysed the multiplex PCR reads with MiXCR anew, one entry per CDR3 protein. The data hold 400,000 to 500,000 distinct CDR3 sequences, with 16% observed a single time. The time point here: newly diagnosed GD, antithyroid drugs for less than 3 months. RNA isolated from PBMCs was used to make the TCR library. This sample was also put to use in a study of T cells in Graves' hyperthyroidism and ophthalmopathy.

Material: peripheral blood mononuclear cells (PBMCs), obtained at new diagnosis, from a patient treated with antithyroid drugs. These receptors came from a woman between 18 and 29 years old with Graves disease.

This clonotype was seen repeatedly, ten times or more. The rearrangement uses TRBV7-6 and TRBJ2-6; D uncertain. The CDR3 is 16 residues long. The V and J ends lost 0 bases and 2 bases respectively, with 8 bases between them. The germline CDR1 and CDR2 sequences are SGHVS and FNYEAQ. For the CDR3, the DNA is TGTGCCAGCAGCTTAGCTTTGTGGGCTGGGGCCAACGTCCTGACTTTC. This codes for CASSLALWAGANVLTF.

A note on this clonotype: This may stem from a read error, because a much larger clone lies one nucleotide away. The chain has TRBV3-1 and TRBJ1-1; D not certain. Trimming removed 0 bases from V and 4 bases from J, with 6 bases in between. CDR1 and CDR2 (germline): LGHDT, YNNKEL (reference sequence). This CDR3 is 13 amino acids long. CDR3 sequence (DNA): TGTGCCAGCAGCCAAGAAGGGAGCACTGAAGCTTTCTTT. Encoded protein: CASSQEGSTEAFF.